This TCR beta chain was profiled in a study of CD8+ T cells in alopecia areata. Across the whole study: Tofacitinib dosing lasted 6 to 18 months, which was then followed by 6 months off drug.

Whole-study results and caveats: Scalp sample sequencing also detects resident alphabeta T cells of normal skin.

The treatment was: oral pan-JAK inhibitor, 5-10 mg twice daily. Specimens obtained from alopecia areata patients comprised lesional scalp punch biopsies and peripheral blood. Trimming pared 6 bases from V and 4 bases from J, leaving 15 bases between. This CDR3 is 14 amino acids long. Germline V gene sequence: CDR1 MNHEY, CDR2 SMNVEV (reference sequence). Remarks on this clone: What it binds is not known.

Following RNA extraction, reverse transcription yielded cDNA that acted as the sequencing template. Repertoires were generated with immunoSEQ multiplex PCR, while TCRdb's copy carries only in-frame clones and drops some. This table holds 170,000 or so clones, about 71% found once. The TCR comes from a human donor with alopecia areata. V and J are TRBV27 and TRBJ1-2; D might be TRBD1 (5 bases). The specimen was CD4+ T cells sorted from blood, collected at week 4, from a patient treated with tofacitinib. The CDR3 reads CASSWTTASYGYTF. The CDR3 coding sequence is TGTGCCAGCAGCTGGACAACCGCATCCTATGGCTACACCTTC.